This TCR beta chain was sequenced in a study of T cells in Graves' hyperthyroidism and ophthalmopathy. TCR beta CDR3 regions were amplified from RNA. Researchers ran a first-round RT-PCR on the TCR CDR3 using the HTBI primer set. TCRdb re-called the multiplex PCR reads through MiXCR, storing one row per CDR3 protein. The sample records about 290,000 distinct CDR3 sequences, over 15% being singletons. The origin of this receptor is a woman aged 60 to 75 with Graves' ophthalmopathy. The sample consisted of blood.

The CDR3 DNA reads TGTGCCAGCAGCCAAGATCTCCCCAACCGGGGCGATGAGCAGTTCTTC. Translating it yields CASSQDLPNRGDEQFF. The chain is built from TRBV4-2 and TRBJ2-1; D assignment may be TRBD1 or TRBD2 (5 bases each). CDR3 length: 16 residues. With 0 bases removed from V and 8 bases from J, the gap between germline ends came to 17 bases. Germline CDR1 is LGHNA and CDR2 is YNFKEQ.